Listed below are T cell receptor beta chains from one sample, sequenced in a study of CD8 T cells in Susac syndrome. Each CDR3 protein is one row after TCRdb ran MiXCR on the immunoSEQ multiplex PCR reads. The repertoire holds approximately 200,000 distinct CDR3 sequences, with approximately 94% as singletons. Input material: CD4+ T cells from PBMCs. Receptors originate from a human donor with multiple sclerosis. The conserved cysteine and the conserved F or W are not part of the CDR3 here.

v_gene,j_gene,CDR3aa
TRBV5-1,TRBJ2-2,ASSFGLAGGPSTGELF
TRBV12-3/TRBV12-4,TRBJ2-3,ASRGTLRAQY
TRBV5-8,TRBJ1-3,ASSLWQGQTGGNTIY
TRBV7-6,TRBJ2-1,ASSQRTSGANNEQF
TRBV5-1,TRBJ1-2,ASGGGSNYGYT
TRBV9,TRBJ1-1,ASSGGRDTEAF
TRBV20-1,TRBJ1-1,SPRVLNTEAF
TRBV30,TRBJ1-3,AWSVLGRIISGNTIY
TRBV9,TRBJ2-3,ASSVGLAVGSPQY
TRBV2,TRBJ2-1,ASKAEYNEQF
TRBV7-8,TRBJ2-3,ASSPRTKKDTQY
TRBV9,TRBJ2-7,ASSVVGRDTVNYEQY
TRBV29-1,TRBJ1-2,SGGSPDYGYT
TRBV19,TRBJ1-5,ASSTWTGAGNQPQH
TRBV20-1,TRBJ1-1,SAEGPGRAF
TRBV6-1,TRBJ2-3,ASTGQETEPDTQY